One sample yielded the 12 T cell receptor beta chains listed below, sequenced in a study of blood T cell repertoires in COVID-19. Sequencing was performed with immunoSEQ multiplex PCR; in TCRdb, only in-frame clones are kept and a portion is missing. The repertoire holds tens of thousands of clones, with 80% to 90% as singletons. Input material: peripheral blood. These receptors were taken from an older man with acute or convalescent COVID-19.

V and J are TRBV3-1 (or the pseudogene TRBV3-2) and TRBJ1-1, with TRBD1 identical over 7 bases. This CDR3 comprises 15 residues. The ends lost 0 bases at V and 5 bases at J; junction bases unmatched: 6. Germline V gene data show CDR1 as LGHDT and CDR2 as YNNKEL (reference sequence). CDR3 loop: CASSQDGSGGTEAFF. CDR3 bases: TGTGCCAGCAGCCAAGATGGGTCAGGGGGGACTGAAGCTTTCTTT.

The rearrangement links TRBV18 to TRBJ1-5; unclear D gene. Germline V gene sequence: CDR1 KGHSH, CDR2 LQKENI. CDR3 length: 13 amino acids. V was pared by 2 bases and J by 4 bases, with 6 bases between. The CDR3 protein is CASSPDGNQPQHF. The CDR3 nucleotides read TGTGCCAGCTCACCAGACGGGAATCAGCCCCAGCATTTT.

The chain carries TRBV24-1 and TRBJ2-2; no definite D call. The CDR3 spans 12 residues. Per the germline V gene, CDR1 is KGHDR and CDR2 is SFDVKD. Trimming pared 5 bases from V and 7 bases from J, leaving 7 bases between. The CDR3 DNA sequence: TGTGCCACCAGTGGTCTAGTCGGGGAGCTGTTTTTT. The encoded protein is CATSGLVGELFF.

This chain joins TRBV7-3 and TRBJ1-2; D perhaps matches TRBD1 (5 bases). Between the trimmed V and J ends, which lost 5 bases and 9 bases, there was a span of 16 bases. CDR1 SGHTA and CDR2 FQGTGA come from the germline V gene. There are 13 residues in the CDR3. The CDR3, as DNA: TGTGCCAGCAGCCTGGGGGGAGGGAACAGCTACACCTTC. It is translated as CASSLGGGNSYTF.

The chain combines TRBV3-1 (or the pseudogene TRBV3-2) with TRBJ1-1; D gene uncertain. Germline V CDR1 and CDR2: LGHDT, YNNKEL (reference sequence). V shed 4 bases and J shed 1 base, with 10 bases lying between them. This CDR3 has 14 amino acids. The CDR3 reads CASSRGQTNTEAFF. The CDR3 DNA sequence: TGTGCCAGCAGCCGTGGGCAGACGAACACTGAAGCTTTCTTT.

This clone was detected only a few times. CDR3 DNA: TGTGCCAGCAGTGACTGGACAGGGGCGCCAGATACGCAGTATTTT. This translates into CASSDWTGAPDTQYF. The gene calls are TRBV2 and TRBJ2-3, with 9 positions matching TRBD1. The CDR3 runs to 15 residues. Germline V gives CDR1 SNHLY, CDR2 FYNNEI. The junction had 5 bases not matched to a gene; V was cut back by 3 bases and J by 4 bases.

The chain carries TRBV7-8 and TRBJ2-7; D possibly corresponds to TRBD2 (6 bases). V was pared by 5 bases and J by 6 bases, with 14 bases between. The CDR3 covers 13 residues. The V gene's germline CDR1 is SGHVS and CDR2 FQNEAQ. DNA for the CDR3: TGTGCCAGCAGCCCTAGGTGGGACTCCGAGCAGTACTTC. It encodes CASSPRWDSEQYF.

The rearrangement uses TRBV12-5 and TRBJ1-1; 7 bases agree with TRBD1. This CDR3 is built from 15 residues. Looked up from germline, CDR1 is LGHNT and CDR2 is FRNRAP. Losses at the gene ends were 7 bases for V and 4 bases for J; bases not matched to a gene: 12. In DNA, the CDR3 is TGTGCTAGTGCCCAGGACAGGAAGGTAACCACTGAAGCTTTCTTT. It translates to CASAQDRKVTTEAFF.

The chain has TRBV5-5 and TRBJ2-3; the match to TRBD2 covers 7 bases. Germline trimming cut 4 bases from V and 5 bases from J; bases unmatched to any gene: 7. The V gene's germline CDR1 is SGHKS and CDR2 YYEKEE (reference sequence). CDR3 length: 14 residues. CDR3 sequence reads: CASSRGGIEDTQYF. CDR3 sequence (DNA): TGTGCCAGCAGCCGGGGAGGGATTGAAGATACGCAGTATTTT.

This chain uses TRBV27 with TRBJ1-4; possible D gene TRBD1, 6 bases. Germline CDR1 reads MNHEY; CDR2 reads SMNVEV (reference sequence). The CDR3 extends over 14 amino acids. The V end lost 3 bases, the J end lost 6 bases, and 11 bases lay between the germline ends. CDR3 residues: CASSFGGGHEKLFF. CDR3 in DNA: TGTGCCAGCAGTTTCGGGGGGGGGCATGAAAAACTGTTTTTT.

This chain connects TRBV11-2 to TRBJ2-7; D remains ambiguous. This CDR3 is 13 amino acids long. The V gene lost 1 base and the J gene lost 2 bases, with 6 bases spanning the gap. Germline values: CDR1 SGHAT, CDR2 FQNNGV. CDR3 loop: CASSLGEPYEQYF. Here the CDR3 DNA reads TGTGCCAGCAGCTTAGGCGAGCCCTACGAGCAGTACTTC.

The chain carries TRBV6-2 or TRBV6-3 and TRBJ1-5; 8 bases are a match to TRBD1. V dropped 0 bases and J dropped 7; count of bases not matched to a gene: 5. The germline V gene encodes CDR1 MNHEY and CDR2 SVGEGT. The CDR3 is 15 residues long. The CDR3 sequence is CASSYSPGQGQPQHF. The CDR3 DNA reads TGTGCCAGCAGTTACTCCCCCGGACAGGGCCAGCCCCAGCATTTT.